The source of this T cell receptor (beta chain) is a study of cytomegalovirus exposure and HLA in healthy donors. It was with 60 Vbeta and 13 Jbeta primers that the PCR ran. Produced via immunoSEQ multiplex PCR; TCRdb's table is partial and in-frame only. The table has almost 200,000 clones, approximately 85% seen once. Study-wide points: Later genetic work tied a missense DCLRE1C variant to beta-chain V and J trimming. Usually a TCR sequence was rare, but some public TCRs were found in many donors. Most TCR beta V segments were productive about 90% or about 30% of the time in an earlier analysis.

Details on this clone: No antigen is known for it.

This CDR3 is built from 15 residues. Trimming removed 5 bases from V and 5 bases from J, with 17 bases in between. CDR1 and CDR2 from the germline V gene are MNHEY and SMNVEV (reference sequence). The sequenced sample consisted of PBMCs. The chain couples TRBV27 to TRBJ2-3; D gene ambiguous. The source of this sequence is a woman between 45 and 60 years old in good health and CMV-seronegative. CDR3 residues: CASSPRTPGEDTQYF. The DNA for the CDR3 is TGTGCCAGCAGTCCTCGTACCCCCGGAGAAGATACGCAGTATTTT.